The rows below give T cell receptor beta chains drawn from one sample of a study of blood T cells in healthy people across ages. TCRdb redid the calling of the 5' RACE reads with MiXCR, one entry per CDR3 protein. The sample gives about 570,000 distinct CDR3 sequences, 27% of which show up once; about 18% is in the top ten. The sequenced sample consisted of blood. The source is a woman in her 70s in good health. The CDR3 runs from the conserved cysteine through the conserved F or W. D genes are given only for firm matches. Size is stated for part of the rows, as once, few or many counts, or as a class when the clone is expanded.

clone_size: -; v_call: TRBV7-2; j_call: TRBJ1-5; d_call: -; cdr3_nt: TGTGCCAGCAGCGGATCGGGTTTCGGGGTGCCCCAGCATTTT; cdr3_aa: CASSGSGFGVPQHF
clone_size: few; v_call: TRBV20-1; j_call: TRBJ1-1; d_call: TRBD1; cdr3_nt: TGCAGTGCACCCCAGACAGGGTGGGCTACGGAGGCTTTCTTT; cdr3_aa: CSAPQTGWATEAFF
clone_size: few; v_call: TRBV15; j_call: TRBJ2-1; d_call: TRBD2; cdr3_nt: TGTGCCACCAGCAGATCAAGCGGGGGGTTCAACAATGAGCAGTTCTTC; cdr3_aa: CATSRSSGGFNNEQFF
clone_size: few; v_call: TRBV7-2; j_call: TRBJ1-1; d_call: -; cdr3_nt: TGTGCCAGCACCCTACAGGGTATCCCTGACTTT; cdr3_aa: CASTLQGIPDF
clone_size: -; v_call: TRBV7-9; j_call: TRBJ2-5; d_call: -; cdr3_nt: TGTGCCAGCAGCTTAGCGGAGGGGCCGGGTACCCAGTACTTC; cdr3_aa: CASSLAEGPGTQYF
clone_size: few; v_call: TRBV10-3; j_call: TRBJ2-2; d_call: -; cdr3_nt: TGTGCCATCAGTGAGTCGGACCCCGGGGAGCTGTTTTTT; cdr3_aa: CAISESDPGELFF
clone_size: -; v_call: TRBV7-6; j_call: TRBJ2-2; d_call: -; cdr3_nt: TGTGCCAGCAGCCTCCGGGGCGGGGAGACGAACACCGGGGAGCTGTTTTTT; cdr3_aa: CASSLRGGETNTGELFF
clone_size: -; v_call: TRBV12-3/TRBV12-4; j_call: TRBJ1-5; d_call: -; cdr3_nt: TGTGCCAGCAGCCGGGCGGGGTGGCAGCCCCAGCATTTT; cdr3_aa: CASSRAGWQPQHF
clone_size: -; v_call: TRBV7-2; j_call: TRBJ2-1; d_call: -; cdr3_nt: TGTGCCAGCAGCTCCTCTAGATCCGAGCAGTTCTTC; cdr3_aa: CASSSSRSEQFF
clone_size: few; v_call: TRBV6-2/TRBV6-3; j_call: TRBJ2-7; d_call: TRBD1; cdr3_nt: TGTGCCAGCAGTTCCGCTACCTCCAGGGGGCTCCACGAGCAGTACTTC; cdr3_aa: CASSSATSRGLHEQYF
clone_size: few; v_call: TRBV18; j_call: TRBJ1-1; d_call: -; cdr3_nt: TGTGCCAGCTCAGCTACAGCGAACACTGAAGCTTTCTTT; cdr3_aa: CASSATANTEAFF
clone_size: -; v_call: TRBV7-2; j_call: TRBJ2-7; d_call: -; cdr3_nt: TGTGCCAGCAGCCCACGGACCCTAGACCCCTACGAGCAGTACTTC; cdr3_aa: CASSPRTLDPYEQYF
clone_size: -; v_call: TRBV14; j_call: TRBJ1-2; d_call: -; cdr3_nt: TGTGCCAGCAGCCAAGAATACGTCTATGGCTACACCTTC; cdr3_aa: CASSQEYVYGYTF
clone_size: -; v_call: TRBV6-2/TRBV6-3; j_call: TRBJ1-1; d_call: TRBD1; cdr3_nt: TGTGCCAGCAGTTACCCGGACGTGGGGGCAGGGGGCCCCTTGACCACTGAAGCTTTCTTT; cdr3_aa: CASSYPDVGAGGPLTTEAFF
clone_size: -; v_call: TRBV7-2; j_call: TRBJ1-2; d_call: TRBD1; cdr3_nt: TGTGCCAGCAGCCCTGGGACAGGGTTGGGTGGCTACACCTTC; cdr3_aa: CASSPGTGLGGYTF
clone_size: few; v_call: TRBV11-1; j_call: TRBJ2-5; d_call: TRBD2; cdr3_nt: TGTGCCAGCAGTCCCAGATGGGGAGGGAAAGAGACCCAGTACTTC; cdr3_aa: CASSPRWGGKETQYF
clone_size: -; v_call: TRBV9; j_call: TRBJ1-2; d_call: -; cdr3_nt: TGTGCCAGCAGCGTAGCGGAGTCTAACTATGGCTACACCTTC; cdr3_aa: CASSVAESNYGYTF
clone_size: few; v_call: TRBV7-2; j_call: TRBJ2-1; d_call: TRBD2; cdr3_nt: TGTGCCAGCAGCCCGAGCGGGGGGCCTAACAATGAGCAGTTCTTC; cdr3_aa: CASSPSGGPNNEQFF
clone_size: few; v_call: TRBV29-1; j_call: TRBJ2-7; d_call: -; cdr3_nt: TGCAAAAGACAGCTGTCCTACGAGCAGTACTTC; cdr3_aa: CKRQLSYEQYF
clone_size: -; v_call: TRBV20-1; j_call: TRBJ2-2; d_call: -; cdr3_nt: TGCAGTGCTAGACAGGCGACGGCCACCGGGGAGCTGTTTTTT; cdr3_aa: CSARQATATGELFF
clone_size: -; v_call: TRBV20-1; j_call: TRBJ2-1; d_call: -; cdr3_nt: TGCAGTGCTTTACCGGGAACCTCTATTGTGGAGGAGCAGTTCTTC; cdr3_aa: CSALPGTSIVEEQFF
clone_size: few; v_call: TRBV6-2/TRBV6-3; j_call: TRBJ2-1; d_call: TRBD2; cdr3_nt: TGTGCCAGCAGGAGGACTAGTAAAATAGAGCAGTTCTTC; cdr3_aa: CASRRTSKIEQFF
clone_size: few; v_call: TRBV12-3/TRBV12-4; j_call: TRBJ2-1; d_call: TRBD1; cdr3_nt: TGTGCCAGCAGTCTAAGGGACAGGGGGCATGAGCAGTTCTTC; cdr3_aa: CASSLRDRGHEQFF
clone_size: -; v_call: TRBV29-1; j_call: TRBJ2-5; d_call: TRBD1; cdr3_nt: TGCAGCGTGGACAGGGAGGCAGAGACCCAGTACTTC; cdr3_aa: CSVDREAETQYF
clone_size: few; v_call: TRBV12-3/TRBV12-4; j_call: TRBJ1-1; d_call: -; cdr3_nt: TGTGCCAGCAGCCCCGGCGGGCGAGGGTATGCTTTCTTT; cdr3_aa: CASSPGGRGYAFF
clone_size: few; v_call: TRBV6-6; j_call: TRBJ1-4; d_call: TRBD1; cdr3_nt: TGTGCCAGCAGTCTCCAGGGACAGGGGTCGGTTGAAAAACTGTTTTTT; cdr3_aa: CASSLQGQGSVEKLFF
clone_size: few; v_call: TRBV28; j_call: TRBJ1-5; d_call: -; cdr3_nt: TGTGCCAGCAGTCCGGGCGGCGATGTGGGACAGCCCCAGCATTTT; cdr3_aa: CASSPGGDVGQPQHF
clone_size: -; v_call: TRBV5-1; j_call: TRBJ2-7; d_call: -; cdr3_nt: TGCGCCAGCAGCCCGGACAGCCTCTACGAGCAGTACTTC; cdr3_aa: CASSPDSLYEQYF
clone_size: -; v_call: TRBV7-2; j_call: TRBJ2-1; d_call: TRBD2; cdr3_nt: TGTGCCAGCAGCTTAAGTTTATCTAGCGGGTGGAACAATGAGCAGTTCTTC; cdr3_aa: CASSLSLSSGWNNEQFF
clone_size: -; v_call: TRBV9; j_call: TRBJ1-2; d_call: -; cdr3_nt: TGTGCCAGCAGCTCCGGCGGAATTAGTCTAGAGGGCTACACCTTC; cdr3_aa: CASSSGGISLEGYTF
clone_size: few; v_call: TRBV25-1; j_call: TRBJ1-4; d_call: -; cdr3_nt: TGTGCCAGCAGTGAGCCAGGCCCACGGGAAAAACTGTTTTTT; cdr3_aa: CASSEPGPREKLFF
clone_size: few; v_call: TRBV5-1; j_call: TRBJ1-4; d_call: -; cdr3_nt: TGTGCCAGTAGCCCCGGGACATCGGCAACTAATGAAAAACTGTTTTTT; cdr3_aa: CASSPGTSATNEKLFF
clone_size: -; v_call: TRBV10-3; j_call: TRBJ2-5; d_call: -; cdr3_nt: TGTGCCATCAGTGAGTCTACCGGGTCAGGGGTGGCAGAGACCCAGTACTTC; cdr3_aa: CAISESTGSGVAETQYF
clone_size: -; v_call: TRBV3-1; j_call: TRBJ2-5; d_call: -; cdr3_nt: TGTGCCAGCAGCCAAGAGTTCACGGGCTTTGCCGAGACCCAGTACTTC; cdr3_aa: CASSQEFTGFAETQYF
clone_size: few; v_call: TRBV24-1; j_call: TRBJ2-3; d_call: TRBD2; cdr3_nt: TGTGCCACCAGTCTAGCGGGGGGCACAGATACGCAGTATTTT; cdr3_aa: CATSLAGGTDTQYF
clone_size: -; v_call: TRBV7-9; j_call: TRBJ1-1; d_call: -; cdr3_nt: TGTGCCAGCAGCTTAGGTCCCCACACTGAAGCTTTCTTT; cdr3_aa: CASSLGPHTEAFF